The 15 T cell receptor beta chains below all came from one sample that was sequenced in a study of CDR3 diversity in severe acne. TCRdb analysed the PCR reads with MiXCR anew, one entry per CDR3 protein. The table records fewer than 90,000 distinct CDR3 sequences, 45% to 60% of them present only once. The sequencing sample was made of blood. These receptors all stem from a male donor in good health, without acne.

The chain couples TRBV18 to TRBJ2-1; D possibly matches TRBD1 or TRBD2 (7 bases each). V was pared by 5 bases and J by 5 bases, with 13 bases between. Per the germline V gene, CDR1 is KGHSH and CDR2 is LQKENI. The CDR3 length is 14 residues. CDR3 sequence: CASSSGGAHNEQFF. DNA of the CDR3: TGTGCCAGCTCATCAGGGGGGGCCCACAATGAGCAGTTCTTC.

The table lists this clonotype with a count of one. J is TRBJ2-7 and V is TRBV7-9; possible D gene TRBD1, 5 bases. Trimming removed 1 base at V and 3 bases at J, with 13 bases between. The CDR3 spans 15 residues. Germline loops: CDR1 SEHNR, CDR2 FQNEAQ (reference sequence). CDR3 residues: CASSLDGRVYYEQYF. The CDR3 DNA reads TGTGCCAGCAGCTTAGATGGCAGGGTCTACTACGAGCAGTACTTC.

This clonotype appeared many times. The chain joins TRBV10-1 to TRBJ2-5; 8 nucleotides line up with TRBD2. The CDR3 spans 21 residues. V shed 6 bases and J 2 bases; nucleotides not matched to a gene: 26. Germline V gene sequence: CDR1 WNHNN, CDR2 SYGVQD (reference sequence). The CDR3 region has the DNA TGCGCCAGCAGCCTCACGGGACACCCCTCCCGGACTAGCCTTTTACAAGAGACCCAGTACTTC. As protein: CASSLTGHPSRTSLLQETQYF.

This clonotype came up a few times. The genes are TRBV29-1 and TRBJ1-4; TRBD1 matches at 10 bases. CDR1 and CDR2 (germline): SQVTM, ANQGSEA. The V gene end was trimmed by 3 bases and the J gene end by 8 bases; junction bases not matched to a gene: 9. The CDR3 covers 15 residues. CDR3 protein: CSVDGLTGGREKLFF. DNA for the CDR3: TGCAGCGTTGACGGGTTGACAGGGGGCCGGGAAAAACTGTTTTTT.

This clonotype came up many times. This chain links TRBV18 with TRBJ2-7, with TRBD1 matching over 7 bases. The CDR3 totals 13 residues. Germline loops: CDR1 KGHSH, CDR2 LQKENI. With 6 bases clipped from V and 4 bases from J, the junction kept 6 bases outside the gene matches. CDR3 DNA: TGTGCCAGCTCGATACAACAGGGGTACGAGCAGTACTTC. It is translated as CASSIQQGYEQYF. Variable domain in full (rest from reference TRBV18 and TRBJ2-7): NAGVMQNPRHLVRRRGQEARLRCSPMKGHSHVYWYRQLPEEGLKFMVYLQKENIIDESGMPKERFSAEFPKEGPSILRIQQVVRGDSAAYFCASSIQQGYEQYFGPGTRLTVT.

There are many counts of this clonotype. This chain links TRBV13 with TRBJ2-3; TRBD1 or TRBD2 may be the D gene (6 bases each). Trimming shortened V by 6 bases and J by 1 base, and 20 bases separated the two germline ends. Looked up from germline, CDR1 is PRHDT and CDR2 is FYEKMQ (reference sequence). The CDR3 sequence is 17 residues long. In DNA, the CDR3 is TGTGCCAGCAGTCCCAGGAGGGGGGTAGGGGGCACAGATACGCAGTATTTT. It is translated as CASSPRRGVGGTDTQYF.

The gene calls are TRBV2 and TRBJ2-7; 9 nucleotides agree with TRBD1. This CDR3 is 14 amino acids long. J gave up 0 bases and V 9 bases, and 6 bases lay outside the gene matches. Germline V gene data show CDR1 as SNHLY and CDR2 as FYNNEI. CDR3 amino acids: CASGKTGGSYEQYF. The CDR3 DNA reads TGTGCCAGTGGAAAGACAGGGGGCTCCTACGAGCAGTACTTC. The entire variable domain, with the rest obtained from reference TRBV2 and TRBJ2-7, is as follows: EPEVTQTPSHQVTQMGQEVILRCVPISNHLYFYWYRQILGQKVEFLVSFYNNEISEKSEIFDDQFSVERPDGSNFTLKIRSTKLEDSAMYFCASGKTGGSYEQYFGPGTRLTVT.

On this clonotype: Its ends do not fully match the called genes, so a read error is possible. The chain combines TRBV6-4 with TRBJ2-3; 7 nucleotides match TRBD2. Germline values: CDR1 MRHNA, CDR2 SNTAGT. This CDR3 region has 14 residues. DNA for the CDR3: TGTGCCAGCAGTGAGCGGGAGAGCACGGATACGCGGTATTTT. This codes for CASSERESTDTRYF.

This chain uses TRBV20-1 with TRBJ1-5, with D tentatively TRBD1 (5 bases). Germline CDR1 reads DFQATT; CDR2 reads SNEGSKA (reference sequence). Trimming took 0 bases from V and 14 from J, leaving 23 bases between them. This CDR3 is built from 15 residues. The CDR3 DNA sequence: TGCAGTGCTAGAGAGTCGCAGGGCCTACCCACCTACGAGCATTTT. Protein product: CSARESQGLPTYEHF.

In the case of this clonotype: This clone may be a read error of a much larger clone one base away. The gene calls are TRBV6-2 or TRBV6-3 and TRBJ2-7, with D unresolved. Germline lookup yields CDR1 MNHEY and CDR2 SVGEGT. Trimming left V 5 bases short and J 3 bases short, with 14 bases between. This CDR3 has 14 residues. Here the CDR3 reads CASSRLVTFYEQYF. The CDR3 DNA reads TGTGCCAGCAGTCGACTCGTGACTTTCTACGAGCAGTACTTC.

The J gene is TRBJ2-7, the V gene TRBV20-1; TRBD2 aligns across 9 bases. CDR1 and CDR2 from the germline V gene are DFQATT and SNEGSKA (reference sequence). The CDR3 spans 13 residues. Trimming at V came to 6 bases and at J to 2 bases, leaving 5 bases not matched to a gene. The CDR3 sequence is CSALAGATYEQYF. CDR3 coding DNA: TGCAGTGCATTAGCGGGAGCTACCTACGAGCAGTACTTC.

This clonotype was recorded only once. Sequence at one end of the junction differs from germline and may be a read error. The rearrangement links TRBV14 to TRBJ2-6; D is perhaps TRBD1 (5 bases). The CDR3 has 13 residues. The germline V gene has CDR1 SGHDN and CDR2 FVKESK. The CDR3 region is CASSHSGANVPTF. The CDR3 nucleotides read TGTGCCAGCAGCCATTCTGGGGCCAACGTCCCGACTTTC.

This clonotype was found many times. The CDR3 DNA sequence: TGTGCCAGCAGCCCTCAGGGGGATCAGCCCCAGCATTTT. Encoded protein: CASSPQGDQPQHF. V is TRBV3-1 and J is TRBJ1-5; TRBD1 aligns across 7 bases. CDR3 length: 13 residues. Germline V gene data show CDR1 as LGHDT and CDR2 as YNNKEL (reference sequence). J lost 5 bases, V lost 4 bases, and 2 bases had no gene match.

This chain links TRBV9 with TRBJ2-5, with D perhaps matching TRBD1 or TRBD2 (5 bases each). The germline V gene encodes CDR1 SGDLS and CDR2 YYNGEE. The CDR3 is made up of 14 amino acids. Trimming took off 4 bases at V and 5 bases at J, with 15 bases between the two ends. CDR3 protein: CASSPLSGRETQYF. The CDR3 DNA is TGTGCCAGCAGCCCCCTATCGGGACGGGAGACCCAGTACTTC.

This clonotype was detected a few times. J is TRBJ2-3 and V is TRBV20-1; a possible D gene is TRBD2 (6 bases). This CDR3 comprises 12 residues. CDR1 is DFQATT and CDR2 is SNEGSKA in the germline V gene (reference sequence). CDR3 protein: CSTREGTDTQYF. CDR3 in DNA: TGCAGCACCAGGGAGGGCACAGATACGCAGTATTTT.